The 7 T cell receptor beta chains presented below share a single source sample, sequenced in a study of CD8 T cells in ankylosing spondylitis. Findings and caveats of the study: Blood of patients with ankylosing spondylitis appeared to be characterized by a TCR beta motif of fewer than 10 highly homologous variants.

These receptors have no identified antigens. TCRdb re-derived calls from the 5' RACE reads in MiXCR, one entry per CDR3 protein. The data hold roughly 450,000 distinct CDR3 sequences, with roughly a quarter observed a single time. Sequencing was carried out using blood, either unsorted or a sorted T cell fraction (not recorded which). The receptor set was obtained from a male donor with ankylosing spondylitis.

This sequence joins TRBV24-1 and TRBJ2-1; D not resolved. The V end lost 5 bases, the J end lost 7 bases, and 8 bases lay between the germline ends. The length of the CDR3 is 12 residues. Germline-derived CDR1 and CDR2 are KGHDR and SFDVKD. CDR3 sequence reads: CATSGSGNEQFF. The CDR3 bases are TGTGCCACCAGTGGATCTGGGAATGAGCAGTTCTTC.

In its sample, this clonotype was seen a few times. The chain joins TRBV20-1 to TRBJ1-1; tentatively, D is TRBD1 (6 bases). V was shortened by 3 bases and J by 5 bases, with 10 bases between the two germline ends. Germline V CDR1 and CDR2: DFQATT, SNEGSKA (reference sequence). This CDR3 comprises 12 residues. The CDR3 region is CSARRDITEAFF. CDR3 bases: TGCAGTGCTAGGAGGGACATAACTGAAGCTTTCTTT.

Only a few counts were recorded for this clonotype. The chain combines TRBV7-9 with TRBJ1-1; 8 bases match TRBD1. The CDR3 is 15 amino acids. Germline V lookup: CDR1 SEHNR, CDR2 FQNEAQ (reference sequence). V lost 5 bases, J lost 4 bases, and 9 bases stayed unmatched. The CDR3 is CASSVRGHSSTEAFF. The CDR3 DNA reads TGTGCCAGCAGCGTCAGGGGGCATAGTTCCACTGAAGCTTTCTTT.

The chain uses TRBV10-3 and TRBJ2-2; TRBD2 aligns across 10 bases. The CDR3 is 17 amino acids. J was trimmed by 3 bases and V by 5 bases; bases with no gene match: 9. CDR1 is ENHRY and CDR2 is SYGVKD in the germline V gene. Written as DNA, the CDR3 is TGTGCCATCAGTCCCTCTAGCGGGAGTACGGACACCGGGGAGCTGTTTTTT. It codes for CAISPSSGSTDTGELFF.

There are many counts of this clonotype. This chain links TRBV2 with TRBJ2-7, with a weak D call TRBD1 (5 bases). Deletions cut 7 bases from V and 0 bases from J, with 7 bases between. The V gene's germline CDR1 is SNHLY and CDR2 FYNNEI. The CDR3 runs to 12 residues. CDR3 nucleotides: TGTGCCAGCACAGGGATCTCCTACGAGCAGTACTTC. This translates into CASTGISYEQYF.

This clonotype was detected a few times. The chain employs TRBV20-1 and TRBJ2-7; D call uncertain. V was trimmed by 8 bases and J by 6 bases, leaving 14 bases between them. The germline V gene encodes CDR1 DFQATT and CDR2 SNEGSKA (reference sequence). This CDR3 has 11 amino acids. The CDR3 spells CSPSPNPEQYF. CDR3 sequence (DNA): TGCAGTCCATCCCCTAATCCCGAGCAGTACTTC.

The sample holds a few counts of this clonotype. This chain joins TRBV12-3 or TRBV12-4 and TRBJ2-7; 7 nucleotides agree with TRBD2. CDR3 size: 14 residues. Unmatched junction bases numbered 3, after V lost 1 base and J lost 3 bases. DNA of the CDR3: TGTGCCAGCAGTTTAGACGGGAGGCACTACGAGCAGTACTTC. Translating gives CASSLDGRHYEQYF.